The clone carrying this T cell receptor beta chain came up a few times. The entirety of the isolated RNA underwent reverse transcription, so expressed TCRB transcripts were sequenced. Naive, central memory and regulatory T cell samples yielded about 4 million reads on average. Sequencing was performed with immunoSEQ multiplex PCR; in TCRdb, only in-frame clones are kept and a portion is missing. The data contain a few hundred thousand clones, 30% of them singletons. These data are taken from a study of beta chain features in type 1 diabetes. Material: naive CD4+ T cells from blood. The receptor comes from a man aged 18 to 35 in good health.

The CDR3, as DNA: TGTGCCAGCAGCGTAGTCGGTGGAATAGCAGATACGCAGTATTTT. Translated: CASSVVGGIADTQYF. The chain couples TRBV9 to TRBJ2-3; D not resolved. The germline V gene has CDR1 SGDLS and CDR2 YYNGEE. The CDR3 extends over 15 amino acids. V was pared by 0 bases and J by 4 bases, with 12 bases between.